The T cell receptor beta chain described here comes from a study of Ad26.COV2.S vaccination and SARS-CoV-2 variants. Study summary: The donor participated in the COV1001 trial, in its Ad26.COV2.S arm.

TCRdb's table, derived via immunoSEQ multiplex PCR, lists solely in-frame clones and lacks some. The sample includes under 550,000 clones, around 90% of them seen just once. Treatment described: some 20 received Ad26.COV2.S at low or high dose, single or two shots; several received placebo; per-sample allocation not given. Each sample was drawn 63 days after the first injection (of vaccine or placebo). The sample in question was peripheral blood, obtained in a trial of Ad26.COV2.S vaccine versus placebo. The clonotype was recovered from a person aged 18-65 years who received the Ad26.COV2.S COVID-19 vaccine or a placebo.

The CDR3 sequence is CASSTEQGLTEAFF. The CDR3 DNA follows: TGTGCCAGTAGTACGGAACAGGGTTTGACTGAAGCTTTCTTT. V is TRBV19 and J is TRBJ1-1; maybe TRBD1 (6 bases). Trimming removed 4 bases from V and 5 bases from J, with 14 bases in between. The CDR3 consists of 14 residues. CDR1 and CDR2 from the germline V gene are LNHDA and SQIVND (reference sequence).